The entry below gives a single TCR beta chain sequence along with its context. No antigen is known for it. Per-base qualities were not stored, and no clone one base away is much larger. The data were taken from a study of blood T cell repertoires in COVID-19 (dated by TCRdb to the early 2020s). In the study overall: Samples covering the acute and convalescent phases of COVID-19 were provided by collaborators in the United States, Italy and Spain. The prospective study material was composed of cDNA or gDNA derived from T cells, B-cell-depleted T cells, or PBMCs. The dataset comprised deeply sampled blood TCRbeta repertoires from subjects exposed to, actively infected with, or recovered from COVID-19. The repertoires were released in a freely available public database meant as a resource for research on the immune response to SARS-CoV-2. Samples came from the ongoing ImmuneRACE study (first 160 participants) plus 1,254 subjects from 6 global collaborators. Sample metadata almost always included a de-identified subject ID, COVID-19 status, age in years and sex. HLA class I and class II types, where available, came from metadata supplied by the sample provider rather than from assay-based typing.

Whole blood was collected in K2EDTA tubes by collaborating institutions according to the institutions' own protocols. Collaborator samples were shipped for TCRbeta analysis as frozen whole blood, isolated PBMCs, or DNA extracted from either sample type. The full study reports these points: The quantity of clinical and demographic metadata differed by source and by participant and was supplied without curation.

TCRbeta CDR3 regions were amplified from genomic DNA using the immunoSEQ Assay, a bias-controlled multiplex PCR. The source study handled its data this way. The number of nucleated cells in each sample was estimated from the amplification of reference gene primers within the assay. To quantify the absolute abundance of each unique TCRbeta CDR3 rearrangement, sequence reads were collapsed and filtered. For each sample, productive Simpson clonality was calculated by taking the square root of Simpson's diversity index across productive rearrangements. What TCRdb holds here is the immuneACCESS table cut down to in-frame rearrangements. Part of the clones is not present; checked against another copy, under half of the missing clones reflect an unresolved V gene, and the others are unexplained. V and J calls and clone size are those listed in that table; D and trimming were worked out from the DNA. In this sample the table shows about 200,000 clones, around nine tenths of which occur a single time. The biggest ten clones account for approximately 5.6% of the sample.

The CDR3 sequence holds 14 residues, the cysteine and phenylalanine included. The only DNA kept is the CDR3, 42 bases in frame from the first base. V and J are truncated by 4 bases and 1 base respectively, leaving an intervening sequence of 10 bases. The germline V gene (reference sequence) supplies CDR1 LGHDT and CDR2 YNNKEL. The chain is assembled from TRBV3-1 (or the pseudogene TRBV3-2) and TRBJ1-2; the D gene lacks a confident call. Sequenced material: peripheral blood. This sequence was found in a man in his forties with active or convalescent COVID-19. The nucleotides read TGTGCCAGCAGCCCCGCGGGCGATAACTATGGCTACACCTTC. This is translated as CASSPAGDNYGYTF.